Below, 5 T cell receptor beta chains from the same sample are listed, as sequenced in a study of PD-1 blockade in classical Hodgkin lymphoma. Each patient's relapse followed autologous stem cell transplantation, and brentuximab vedotin exposure varied. The authors purified CD4+ T cells from thawed PBMCs by magnetic negative selection. Repertoires were generated with immunoSEQ multiplex PCR, while TCRdb's copy carries only in-frame clones and drops some. The table lists several thousand clones, around four fifths of them singletons, with approximately 4% in the top ten. This sample comprised CD4+ T cells from blood, obtained at baseline. All receptors derive from a human donor with classical Hodgkin lymphoma.

This clone came up once. This chain joins TRBV7-2 and TRBJ1-2, with 11 bases matching TRBD1. CDR1 and CDR2 from the germline V gene are SGHTA and FQGNSA. Trimming removed 3 bases from V and 8 bases from J; junction bases left unmatched: 14. The CDR3 contains 17 residues. CDR3 bases: TGTGCCAGCAGCTTTTTGAGTTTCCGGGACAGGGGGGTAGGCTACACCTTC. Amino acid sequence: CASSFLSFRDRGVGYTF.

The V and J genes are TRBV4-3 and TRBJ2-7; D remains unclear. The V and J ends lost 0 bases and 7 bases respectively, with 13 bases between them. Germline values: CDR1 LGHNA, CDR2 YSLEER. This CDR3 has 14 residues. The CDR3 DNA is TGCGCCAGCAGCCAAGATCAATTCGAAGGGGAGCAGTACTTC. Translated, it gives CASSQDQFEGEQYF.

The rearrangement uses TRBV18 and TRBJ2-7; D may be TRBD1 (5 bases). Germline values: CDR1 KGHSH, CDR2 LQKENI. The CDR3 consists of 13 residues. The V and J ends lost 3 bases and 7 bases respectively, with 13 bases between them. The CDR3 DNA follows: TGTGCCAGCTCACCCTCGGACACTCGAGAGCAGTACTTC. The encoded protein is CASSPSDTREQYF.

This clone has more than one count but fewer than ten. This chain joins TRBV18 and TRBJ2-1; TRBD2 matches at 10 bases. Germline trimming cut 2 bases from V and 2 bases from J; bases unmatched to any gene: 0. The CDR3 loop spans 15 amino acids. Germline loops: CDR1 KGHSH, CDR2 LQKENI. CDR3 bases: TGTGCCAGCTCACCAACTAGCGGGGCCTACAATGAGCAGTTCTTC. As protein: CASSPTSGAYNEQFF.

The V and J genes are TRBV11-2 and TRBJ2-4; 7 bases map to TRBD2. CDR1 SGHAT and CDR2 FQNNGV come from the germline V gene. This CDR3 has 14 amino acids. J gave up 7 bases and V 4 bases, and 7 bases lay outside the gene matches. CDR3 sequence (DNA): TGTGCCAGCAGCTCTCGGGAGGCAGTCAACATTCAGTACTTC. Residues: CASSSREAVNIQYF.